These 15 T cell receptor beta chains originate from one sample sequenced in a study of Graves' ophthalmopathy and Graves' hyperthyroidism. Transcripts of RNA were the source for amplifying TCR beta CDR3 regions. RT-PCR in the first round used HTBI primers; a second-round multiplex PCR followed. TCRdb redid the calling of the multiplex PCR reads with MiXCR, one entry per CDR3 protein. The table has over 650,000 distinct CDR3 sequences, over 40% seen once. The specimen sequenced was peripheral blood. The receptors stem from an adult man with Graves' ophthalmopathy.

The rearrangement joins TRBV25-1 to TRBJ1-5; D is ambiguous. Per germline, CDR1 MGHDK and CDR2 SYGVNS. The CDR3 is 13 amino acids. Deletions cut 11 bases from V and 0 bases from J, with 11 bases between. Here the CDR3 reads CARAANSNQPQHF. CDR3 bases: TGTGCCCGGGCCGCTAATAGCAATCAGCCCCAGCATTTT.

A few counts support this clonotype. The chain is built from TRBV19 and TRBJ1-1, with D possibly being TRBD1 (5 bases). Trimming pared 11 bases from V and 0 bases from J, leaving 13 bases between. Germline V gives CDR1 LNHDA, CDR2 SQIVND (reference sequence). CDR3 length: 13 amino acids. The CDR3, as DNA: TGTGCCTGGAGAGACAGTTTGAACACTGAAGCTTTCTTT. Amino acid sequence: CAWRDSLNTEAFF.

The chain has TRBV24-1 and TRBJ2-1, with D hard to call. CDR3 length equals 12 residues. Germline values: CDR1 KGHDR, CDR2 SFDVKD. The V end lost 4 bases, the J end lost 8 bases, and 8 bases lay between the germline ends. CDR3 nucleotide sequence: TGTGCCACCAGTGACCCTGGGGATGAGCAGTTCTTC. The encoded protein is CATSDPGDEQFF.

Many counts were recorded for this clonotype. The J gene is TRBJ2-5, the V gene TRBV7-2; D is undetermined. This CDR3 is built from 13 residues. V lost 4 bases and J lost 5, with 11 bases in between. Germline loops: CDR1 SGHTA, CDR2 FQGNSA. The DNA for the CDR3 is TGTGCCAGCAGCTCACGGGCTTCGGAGACCCAGTACTTC. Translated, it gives CASSSRASETQYF.

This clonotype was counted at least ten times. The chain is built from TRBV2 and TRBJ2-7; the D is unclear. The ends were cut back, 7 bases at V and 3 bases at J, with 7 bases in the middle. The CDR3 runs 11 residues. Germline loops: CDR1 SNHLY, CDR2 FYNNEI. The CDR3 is CASKGVYEQYF. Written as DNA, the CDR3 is TGTGCCAGCAAAGGCGTCTACGAGCAGTACTTC.

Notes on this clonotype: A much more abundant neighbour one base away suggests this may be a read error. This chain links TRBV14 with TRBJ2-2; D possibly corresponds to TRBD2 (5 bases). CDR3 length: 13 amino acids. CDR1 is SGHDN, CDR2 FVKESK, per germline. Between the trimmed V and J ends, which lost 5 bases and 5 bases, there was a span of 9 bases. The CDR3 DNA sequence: TGTGCCAGCAGCACGGGGATTACCGGGGAGCTGTTTTTT. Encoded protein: CASSTGITGELFF. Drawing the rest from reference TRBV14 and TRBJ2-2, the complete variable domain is EAGVTQFPSHSVIEKGQTVTLRCDPISGHDNLYWYRRVMGKEIKFLLHFVKESKQDESGMPNNRFLAERTGGTYSTLKVQPAELEDSGVYFCASSTGITGELFFGEGSRLTVL.

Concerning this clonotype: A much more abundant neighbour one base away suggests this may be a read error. The CDR3 DNA follows: TGTGCCAGCAGTGAGTCGGCTAGCGGGGCTGAGATCCAGTACTTC. Encoded protein: CASSESASGAEIQYF. The chain employs TRBV6-4 and TRBJ2-5; 9 nucleotides agree with TRBD2. Germline CDR1 MRHNA, CDR2 SNTAGT. The CDR3 totals 15 residues.

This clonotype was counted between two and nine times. The chain's CDR3 is CASCRGLNTGELFF. The CDR3 nucleotides are TGCGCCAGTTGCAGGGGATTAAACACCGGGGAGCTGTTTTTT. This chain connects TRBV5-1 to TRBJ2-2, with D possibly TRBD1 on 6 matching bases. This CDR3 region has 14 residues. Germline loops: CDR1 SGHRS, CDR2 YFSETQ. Between the trimmed V and J ends, which lost 8 bases and 2 bases, there was a span of 13 bases.

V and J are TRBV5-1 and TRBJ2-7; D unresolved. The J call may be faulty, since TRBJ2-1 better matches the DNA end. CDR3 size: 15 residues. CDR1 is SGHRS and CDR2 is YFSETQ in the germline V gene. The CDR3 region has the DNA TGCGCCAGCAGCTTGGTAAGACTCGTTTACAATGAGCAGTTCTTC. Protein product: CASSLVRLVYNEQFF.

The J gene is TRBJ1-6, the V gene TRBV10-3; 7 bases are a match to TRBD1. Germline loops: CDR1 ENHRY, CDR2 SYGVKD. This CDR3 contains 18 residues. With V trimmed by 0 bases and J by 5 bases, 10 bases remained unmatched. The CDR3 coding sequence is TGTGCCATCAGTGAGTCAGGGCCTCGGACAGGAAATAATTCACCCCTCCACTTT. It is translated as CAISESGPRTGNNSPLHF.

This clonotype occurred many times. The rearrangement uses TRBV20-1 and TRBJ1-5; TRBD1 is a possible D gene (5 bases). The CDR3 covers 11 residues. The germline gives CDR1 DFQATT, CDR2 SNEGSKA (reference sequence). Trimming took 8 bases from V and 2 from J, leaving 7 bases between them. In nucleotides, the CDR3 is TGCAGTCGGGACGGCAATCAGCCCCAGCATTTT. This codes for CSRDGNQPQHF.

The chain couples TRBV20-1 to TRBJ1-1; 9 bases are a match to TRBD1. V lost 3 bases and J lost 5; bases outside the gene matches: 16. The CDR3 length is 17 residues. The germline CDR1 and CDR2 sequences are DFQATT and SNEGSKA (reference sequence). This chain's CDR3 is CSARLWTGAPRRTEAFF. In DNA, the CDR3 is TGCAGTGCTAGGCTCTGGACAGGGGCCCCGAGGAGGACTGAAGCTTTCTTT.

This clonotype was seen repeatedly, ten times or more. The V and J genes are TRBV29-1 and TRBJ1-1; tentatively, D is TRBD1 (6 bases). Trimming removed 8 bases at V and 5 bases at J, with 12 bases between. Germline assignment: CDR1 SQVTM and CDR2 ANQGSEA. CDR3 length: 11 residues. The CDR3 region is CSPFRGTEAFF. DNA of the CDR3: TGCAGCCCTTTCAGGGGTACTGAAGCTTTCTTT.

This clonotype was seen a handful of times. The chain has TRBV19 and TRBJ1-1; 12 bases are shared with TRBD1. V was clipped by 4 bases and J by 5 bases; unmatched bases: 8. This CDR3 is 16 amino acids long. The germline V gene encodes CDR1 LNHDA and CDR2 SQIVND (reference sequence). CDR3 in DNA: TGTGCCAGTAGTAGCCGGGACAGGGGGCGCGGGACTGAAGCTTTCTTT. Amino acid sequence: CASSSRDRGRGTEAFF.

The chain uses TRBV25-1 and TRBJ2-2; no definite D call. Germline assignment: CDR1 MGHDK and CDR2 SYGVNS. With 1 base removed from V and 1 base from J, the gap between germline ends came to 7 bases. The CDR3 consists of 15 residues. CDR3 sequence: CASSESAQNTGELFF. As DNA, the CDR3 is TGTGCCAGCAGTGAATCCGCACAGAACACCGGGGAGCTGTTTTTT.